This T cell receptor (beta chain) was obtained from a study of blood T cell repertoires in COVID-19. Looking at the study overall: PBMCs, B-cell-depleted T cells, or T cells were the source of the cDNA or gDNA that made up the material.

In the source study's methods: Reference gene primers were amplified, and this amplification served to estimate nucleated cell counts. The method was immunoSEQ multiplex PCR; TCRdb's version includes in-frame clones alone and lacks a portion of them. The V and J calls and the clone size are those of that table, but D and trimming were determined from the DNA. The sample consists of approximately 300,000 clones, under 95% of them appearing once. Cohort assignment relied on participant-reported clinical history. What the recovered Cohort 3 donors had was two negative PCRs, clearance, or symptom resolution. Sample: PBMCs or T cells enriched from blood (not recorded which). This receptor was taken from a woman in her twenties or thirties who had recovered from COVID-19.

DNA for the CDR3: TGTGCCAGCGTCGGGGGGGGCTATACTGAAGCTTTCTTT. Protein product: CASVGGGYTEAFF. This rearrangement joins TRBV3-1 (or the pseudogene TRBV3-2) to TRBJ1-1; tentatively, D is TRBD1 (6 bases). The CDR3 contains 13 residues. Germline loops: CDR1 LGHDT, CDR2 YNNKEL (reference sequence). The V end lost 8 bases, the J end lost 5 bases, and 15 bases lay between the germline ends.